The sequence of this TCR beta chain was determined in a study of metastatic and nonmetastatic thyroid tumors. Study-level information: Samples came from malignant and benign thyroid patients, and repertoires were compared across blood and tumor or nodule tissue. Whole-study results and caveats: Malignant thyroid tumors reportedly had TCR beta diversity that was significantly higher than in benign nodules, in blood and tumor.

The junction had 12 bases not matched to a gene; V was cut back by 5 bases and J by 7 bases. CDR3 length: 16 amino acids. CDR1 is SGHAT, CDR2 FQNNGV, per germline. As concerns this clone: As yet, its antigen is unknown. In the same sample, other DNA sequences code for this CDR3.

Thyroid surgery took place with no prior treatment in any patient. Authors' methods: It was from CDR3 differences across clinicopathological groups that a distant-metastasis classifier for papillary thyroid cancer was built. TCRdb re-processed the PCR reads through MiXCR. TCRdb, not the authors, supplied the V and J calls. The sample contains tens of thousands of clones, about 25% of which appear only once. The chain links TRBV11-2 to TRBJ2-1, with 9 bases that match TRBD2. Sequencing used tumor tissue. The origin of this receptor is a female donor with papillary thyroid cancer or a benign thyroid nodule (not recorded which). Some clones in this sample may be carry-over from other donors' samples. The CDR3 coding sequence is TGTGCCAGCAGCCGTCGCGGGGCGGGGGGGTTAAATGAGCAGTTCTTC. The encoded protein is CASSRRGAGGLNEQFF.